Below, one T cell receptor beta chain is given with its context. In the authors' workflow: Cell counts per sample came from amplifying reference gene primers. Sequencing was performed with immunoSEQ multiplex PCR; in TCRdb, only in-frame clones are kept and a portion is missing. Clone size and V and J calls were adopted from that table, with D and trimming inferred from the DNA. Here the sample spans about 360,000 clones, roughly 86% being singletons. Germline V gene sequence: CDR1 ENHRY, CDR2 SYGVKD. V trimming: 0 bases; J trimming: 3 bases; junction bases outside the gene matches: 6. The CDR3 has 16 residues. This entry belongs to a study of blood T cell repertoires in COVID-19. Study-wide background: Whether acute or convalescent, the COVID-19 samples came from the United States, Italy and Spain. T cells, B-cell-depleted T cells, or PBMCs provided the cDNA or gDNA that served as material.

The TCR originated in a human donor with acute or convalescent COVID-19. The donor label of this sample is uncertain. J is TRBJ1-2 and V is TRBV10-3, with 8 bases lining up with TRBD1. The material sequenced was peripheral blood. The CDR3 nucleotides are TGTGCCATCAGTGAGTCGGGACAGGCCTCTTACTATGGCTACACCTTC. Encoded protein: CAISESGQASYYGYTF.